This T cell receptor (beta chain) appears in the sequencing data of a study of vaccination effects on CD4 cells after COVID-19. The wider study: With the ViraFEST assay, the study expanded antigen-specific CD4+ T cells using viral peptide pools, then sequenced them. Sampling occurred a median 72 days post second dose, range 14 to 241. IL-2 at about 10 IU/ml and peptides at 10 ug/ml were added to cultured PBMC, two million per well.

V was cut by 4 bases and J by 5 bases, with 15 bases left in between. The CDR3 loop spans 16 amino acids. CDR1 MNHNY and CDR2 SVGAGI come from the germline V gene (reference sequence). To note about this clone: The target antigen is unknown.

Following a roughly 11-day culture, CD4+ T cells were purified. Infection dated between March and December 2020, before the Alpha, Beta and Delta variants reached the United States. Participants were given two doses of BNT162b2 or mRNA-1273 vaccine. Replacing half the medium with IL-2 medium was done on days 3 and 7. The repertoire was sequenced with immunoSEQ multiplex PCR; TCRdb's copy has only in-frame clones and lacks some. The sample yields about 46,000 clones, around three quarters seen once. Sequences were derived from CD4+ T cells from PBMCs cultured without peptide, sampled after COVID-19 vaccination. The source of this sequence is a human donor who had a prior SARS-CoV-2 infection. The chain uses TRBV6-6 and TRBJ1-6, with D tentatively TRBD1 (5 bases). For the CDR3, the DNA is TGTGCCAGCAGTTCGATTCAGGGACTCAATAATTCACCCCTCCACTTT. This sequence encodes CASSSIQGLNNSPLHF.